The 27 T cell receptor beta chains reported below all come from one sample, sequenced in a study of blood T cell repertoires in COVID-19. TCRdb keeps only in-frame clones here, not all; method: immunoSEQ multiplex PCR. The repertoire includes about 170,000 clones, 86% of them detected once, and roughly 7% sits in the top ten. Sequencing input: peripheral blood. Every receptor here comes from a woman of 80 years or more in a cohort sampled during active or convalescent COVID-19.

The CDR3 bases are TGTGCCAGCAGCGTAGCCAGGGGGGCTGGGGCCAACGTCCTGACTTTC. Translated, it gives CASSVARGAGANVLTF. The gene calls are TRBV9 and TRBJ2-6; a possible D gene is TRBD1 (7 bases). V gave up 0 bases and J gave up 2 bases, with 9 bases separating them. Germline V gene sequence: CDR1 SGDLS, CDR2 YYNGEE. The CDR3 covers 16 residues.

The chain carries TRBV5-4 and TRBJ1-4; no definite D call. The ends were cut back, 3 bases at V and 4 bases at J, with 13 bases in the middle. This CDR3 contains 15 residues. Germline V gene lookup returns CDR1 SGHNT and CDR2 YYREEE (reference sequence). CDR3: CASSYSQELNEKLFF. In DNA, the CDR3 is TGTGCCAGCAGCTATAGTCAGGAACTTAATGAAAAACTGTTTTTT.

Written as DNA, the CDR3 is TGTGCCAGCACCAGTTCCTTAGGGGGCCCGCCGGGCAATCAGCCCCAGCATTTT. Its protein product is CASTSSLGGPPGNQPQHF. This chain uses TRBV5-6 with TRBJ1-5, with TRBD1 identical over 7 bases. After removal of 6 bases from V and 2 bases from J, the junction contained 17 bases not matched to a gene. This CDR3 contains 18 residues. Germline V gene lookup returns CDR1 SGHDT and CDR2 YYEEEE.

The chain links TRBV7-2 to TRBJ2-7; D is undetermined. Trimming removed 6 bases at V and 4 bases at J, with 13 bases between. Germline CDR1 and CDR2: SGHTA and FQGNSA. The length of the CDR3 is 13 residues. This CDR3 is CASSWAPNYEQYV. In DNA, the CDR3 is TGTGCCAGCAGTTGGGCCCCGAATTACGAGCAGTACGTC.

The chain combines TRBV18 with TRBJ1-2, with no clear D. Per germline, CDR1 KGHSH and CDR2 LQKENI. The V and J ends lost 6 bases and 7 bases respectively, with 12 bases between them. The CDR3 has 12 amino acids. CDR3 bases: TGTGCCAGCTCCGACGCCTCGGGTGGCTACACCTTC. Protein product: CASSDASGGYTF.

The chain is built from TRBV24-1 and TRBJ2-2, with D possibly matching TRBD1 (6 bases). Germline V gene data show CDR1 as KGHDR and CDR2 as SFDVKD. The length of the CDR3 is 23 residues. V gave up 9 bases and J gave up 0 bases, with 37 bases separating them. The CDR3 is CATQRPPGDRLGPIYSNTGELFF. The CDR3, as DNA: TGTGCCACCCAACGGCCGCCAGGTGACAGGCTAGGCCCCATTTACTCGAACACCGGGGAGCTGTTTTTT.

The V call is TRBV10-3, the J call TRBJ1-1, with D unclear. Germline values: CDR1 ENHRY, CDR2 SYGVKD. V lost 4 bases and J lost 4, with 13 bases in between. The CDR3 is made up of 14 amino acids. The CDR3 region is CAISVVPSSTEAFF. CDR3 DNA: TGTGCCATCAGTGTGGTCCCATCCAGCACTGAAGCTTTCTTT.

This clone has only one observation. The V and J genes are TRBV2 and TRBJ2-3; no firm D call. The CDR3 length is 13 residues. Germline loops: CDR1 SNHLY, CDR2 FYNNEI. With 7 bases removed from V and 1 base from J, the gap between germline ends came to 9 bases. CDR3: CASTDGGTDTQYF. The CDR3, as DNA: TGTGCCAGCACTGACGGAGGCACAGATACGCAGTATTTT.

The CDR3 sequence is CASSVEGRPNIQYF. CDR3 DNA sequence: TGTGCCAGCAGTGTTGAGGGGAGGCCAAACATTCAGTACTTC. The rearrangement joins TRBV2 to TRBJ2-4; D perhaps matches TRBD2 (6 bases). Germline loops: CDR1 SNHLY, CDR2 FYNNEI. The CDR3 covers 14 residues. V was cut by 4 bases and J by 6 bases, with 13 bases left in between.

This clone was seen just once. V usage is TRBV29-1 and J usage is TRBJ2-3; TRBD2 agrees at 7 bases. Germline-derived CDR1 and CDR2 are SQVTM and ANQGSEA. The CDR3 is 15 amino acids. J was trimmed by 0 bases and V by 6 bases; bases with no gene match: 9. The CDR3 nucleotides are TGCAGCGTGGGCAAAAGCGGGGCAAGCACAGATACGCAGTATTTT. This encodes CSVGKSGASTDTQYF.

CDR3 residues: CAFSQGVDQPQHF. The CDR3 DNA is TGTGCCTTCTCTCAGGGGGTCGATCAGCCCCAGCATTTT. The rearrangement joins TRBV10-3 to TRBJ1-5; 7 nucleotides align to TRBD1. This CDR3 is built from 13 residues. V shed 11 bases and J 5 bases; nucleotides not matched to a gene: 9. CDR1 is ENHRY, CDR2 SYGVKD, per germline.

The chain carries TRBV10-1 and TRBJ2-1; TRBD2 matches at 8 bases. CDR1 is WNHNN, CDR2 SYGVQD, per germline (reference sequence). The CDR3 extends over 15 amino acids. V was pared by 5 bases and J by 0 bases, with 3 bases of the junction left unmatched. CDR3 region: CASSLSGSSYNEQFF. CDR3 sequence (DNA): TGCGCCAGCAGTTTAAGCGGGAGCTCCTACAATGAGCAGTTCTTC.

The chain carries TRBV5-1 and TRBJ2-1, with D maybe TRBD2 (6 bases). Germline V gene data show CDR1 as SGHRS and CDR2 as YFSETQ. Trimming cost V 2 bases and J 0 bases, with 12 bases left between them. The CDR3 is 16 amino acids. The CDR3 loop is CASSFGGTGSYNEQFF. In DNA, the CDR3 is TGCGCCAGCAGCTTCGGAGGGACCGGCTCCTACAATGAGCAGTTCTTC.

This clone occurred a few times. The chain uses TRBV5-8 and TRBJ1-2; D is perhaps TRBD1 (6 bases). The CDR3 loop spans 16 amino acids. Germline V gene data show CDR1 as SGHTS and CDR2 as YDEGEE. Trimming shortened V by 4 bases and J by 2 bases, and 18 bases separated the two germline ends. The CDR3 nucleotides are TGTGCCAGCAGCCGATACTGGGACACTTCCAACTATGGCTACACCTTC. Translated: CASSRYWDTSNYGYTF.

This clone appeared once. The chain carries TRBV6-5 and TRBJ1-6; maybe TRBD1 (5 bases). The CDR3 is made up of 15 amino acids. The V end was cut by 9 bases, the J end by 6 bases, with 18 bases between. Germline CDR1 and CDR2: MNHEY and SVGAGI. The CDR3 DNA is TGTGCCAGTTCCACTAACAGGCAGGCTAATTCACCCCTCCACTTT. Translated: CASSTNRQANSPLHF.

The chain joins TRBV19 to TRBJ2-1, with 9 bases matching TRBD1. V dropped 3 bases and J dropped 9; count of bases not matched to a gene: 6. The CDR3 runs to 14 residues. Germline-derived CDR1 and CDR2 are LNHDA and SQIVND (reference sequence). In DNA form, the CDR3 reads TGTGCCAGTAGTATTCCAGGGACAGGGCCTGAGCAGTTCTTC. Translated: CASSIPGTGPEQFF.

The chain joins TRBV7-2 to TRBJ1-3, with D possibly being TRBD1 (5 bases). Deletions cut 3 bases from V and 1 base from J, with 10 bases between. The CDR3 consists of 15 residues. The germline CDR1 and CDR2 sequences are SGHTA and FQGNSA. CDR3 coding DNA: TGTGCCAGCAGCTTTTCGACAGCTTCTGGAAACACCATATATTTT. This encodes CASSFSTASGNTIYF.

The CDR3 sequence is CASARQGSYEQYV. The CDR3 nucleotides are TGTGCCAGCGCACGACAGGGTTCCTACGAGCAGTACGTC. The rearrangement joins TRBV27 to TRBJ2-7; 7 bases line up with TRBD1. Germline-derived CDR1 and CDR2 are MNHEY and SMNVEV (reference sequence). Trimming cost V 8 bases and J 1 base; bases outside gene matches: 5. This CDR3 comprises 13 residues.

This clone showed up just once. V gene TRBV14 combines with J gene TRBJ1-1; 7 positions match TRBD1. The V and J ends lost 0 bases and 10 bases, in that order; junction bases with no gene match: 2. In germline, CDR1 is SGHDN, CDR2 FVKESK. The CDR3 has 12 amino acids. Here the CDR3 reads CASSQDRQGAFF. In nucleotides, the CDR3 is TGTGCCAGCAGCCAAGATCGACAGGGAGCTTTCTTT.

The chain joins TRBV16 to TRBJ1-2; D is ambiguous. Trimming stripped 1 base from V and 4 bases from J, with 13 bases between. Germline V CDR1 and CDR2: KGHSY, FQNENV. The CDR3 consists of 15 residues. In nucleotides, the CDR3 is TGTGCCAGCAGCCAATTGATCGGGTCGCCCTATGGCTACACCTTC. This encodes CASSQLIGSPYGYTF.

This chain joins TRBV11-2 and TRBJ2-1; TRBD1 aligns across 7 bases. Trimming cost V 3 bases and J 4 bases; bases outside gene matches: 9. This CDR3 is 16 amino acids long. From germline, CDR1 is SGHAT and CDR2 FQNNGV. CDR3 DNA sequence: TGTGCCAGCAGCTTCCACCGGGACAGCCTATACAATGAGCAGTTCTTC. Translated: CASSFHRDSLYNEQFF.

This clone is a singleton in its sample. CDR3: CASSELVGQNYGYTF. The CDR3 DNA reads TGTGCCAGCAGTGAATTGGTGGGACAAAACTATGGCTACACCTTC. This chain joins TRBV6-1 and TRBJ1-2, with a weak D call TRBD1 (6 bases). This CDR3 contains 15 residues. Germline V CDR1 and CDR2: MNHNS, SASEGT. Trimming left V 2 bases short and J 2 bases short, with 12 bases between.

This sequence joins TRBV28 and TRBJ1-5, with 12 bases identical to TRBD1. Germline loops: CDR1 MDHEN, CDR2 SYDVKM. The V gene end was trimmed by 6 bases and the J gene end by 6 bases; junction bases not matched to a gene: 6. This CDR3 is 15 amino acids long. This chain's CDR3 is CASRTGTGGVQPQHF. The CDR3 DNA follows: TGTGCCAGCAGGACGGGGACAGGGGGCGTTCAGCCCCAGCATTTT. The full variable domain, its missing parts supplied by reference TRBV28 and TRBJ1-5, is DVKVTQSSRYLVKRTGEKVFLECVQDMDHENMFWYRQDPGLGLRLIYFSYDVKMKEKGDIPEGYSVSREKKERFSLILESASTNQTSMYLCASRTGTGGVQPQHFGDGTRLSIL.

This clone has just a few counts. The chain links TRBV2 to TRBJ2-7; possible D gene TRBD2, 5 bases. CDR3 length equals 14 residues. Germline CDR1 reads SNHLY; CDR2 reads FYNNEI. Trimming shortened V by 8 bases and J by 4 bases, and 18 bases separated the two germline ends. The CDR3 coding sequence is TGTGCCAGCGATTTGGGTCACGCGGGTTACGAGCAGTACTTC. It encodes CASDLGHAGYEQYF.

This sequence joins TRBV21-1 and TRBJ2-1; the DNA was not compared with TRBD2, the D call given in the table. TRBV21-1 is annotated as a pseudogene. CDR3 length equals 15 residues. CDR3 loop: CASSKVGGSYNEQFF. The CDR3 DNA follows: TGTGCCAGCAGCAAAGTAGGAGGGTCCTACAATGAGCAGTTCTTC.

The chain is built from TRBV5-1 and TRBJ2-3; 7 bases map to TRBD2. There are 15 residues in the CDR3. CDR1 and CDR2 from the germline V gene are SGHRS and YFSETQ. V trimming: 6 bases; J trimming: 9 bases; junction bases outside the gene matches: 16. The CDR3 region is CASTSHWEGPSTQYF. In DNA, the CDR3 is TGCGCCAGCACCTCTCACTGGGAGGGCCCGTCGACGCAGTATTTT.

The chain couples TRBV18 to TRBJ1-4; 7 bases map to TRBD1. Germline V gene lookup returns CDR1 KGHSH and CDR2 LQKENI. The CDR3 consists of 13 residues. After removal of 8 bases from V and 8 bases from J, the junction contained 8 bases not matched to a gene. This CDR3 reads CASRTGAGEKLFF. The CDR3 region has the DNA TGTGCCAGCCGTACAGGGGCCGGGGAAAAACTGTTTTTT.